Listed below are T cell receptor beta chains from one sample, sequenced in a study of blood T cells in healthy people across ages. Via MiXCR, TCRdb re-called the 5' RACE reads, giving one row per CDR3 protein. This table holds fewer than 2,000,000 distinct CDR3 sequences, about 39% found once. What was sequenced was blood. Source of these receptors: a human donor in good health. The CDR3 runs from the conserved cysteine through the conserved F or W. The order of the fields is clone size, D gene, J gene, V gene, CDR3 protein, CDR3 DNA. The D gene is left open where the match is weak. The size field is filled for only some rows; it gives once, few, many or a size class.

>-|TRBD1|TRBJ2-1|TRBV7-3
CASSRIGGPINEQFF
TGTGCCAGCAGCAGGATAGGGGGCCCCATCAATGAGCAGTTCTTC
>-|-|TRBJ1-2|TRBV7-9
CASSDGDTNYGYTF
TGTGCCAGCAGCGACGGGGATACTAACTATGGCTACACCTTC
>few|-|TRBJ1-6|TRBV12-3/TRBV12-4
CASSSSDSSIGSPLHF
TGTGCCAGCAGTTCTTCCGACAGCTCGATAGGTTCACCCCTCCACTTT
>-|-|TRBJ2-1|TRBV7-9
CASSLGLAPYNEQFF
TGTGCCAGCAGCTTAGGATTAGCGCCCTACAATGAGCAGTTCTTC
>-|-|TRBJ1-1|TRBV5-5
CASSRPQGTIDEAFF
TGTGCCAGCAGCCGACCACAGGGAACGATTGATGAAGCTTTCTTT
>few|-|TRBJ2-3|TRBV18
CASSPGNSDTQYF
TGTGCCAGCTCACCGGGGAATTCGGATACGCAGTATTTT
>-|-|TRBJ1-3|TRBV28
CASSFEGLGNTIYF
TGTGCCAGCAGTTTTGAGGGTCTCGGAAACACCATATATTTT
>-|-|TRBJ2-1|TRBV4-1
CTSSQGLVGGFLKNRSYNEQFF
TGCACCAGCAGCCAAGGGCTGGTAGGGGGTTTTCTTAAAAATCGCTCCTACAATGAGCAGTTCTTC
>-|TRBD2|TRBJ2-1|TRBV7-6
CASSSEGLAANNEQFF
TGTGCCAGCAGCTCGGAAGGACTAGCGGCCAACAATGAGCAGTTCTTC
>-|TRBD1|TRBJ2-7|TRBV7-2
CASSLAPDREQYF
TGTGCCAGCAGCTTAGCCCCGGACAGGGAGCAGTACTTC
>-|TRBD2|TRBJ2-7|TRBV20-1
CSARSGGGAYEQYF
TGCAGTGCTAGATCGGGCGGGGGGGCTTACGAGCAGTACTTC
>few|TRBD2|TRBJ2-5|TRBV7-2
CASSFDSGGGQETQYF
TGTGCCAGCAGCTTTGATAGCGGGGGGGGTCAAGAGACCCAGTACTTC
>-|TRBD2|TRBJ2-3|TRBV12-3/TRBV12-4
CASSFRLAGGSADMQYF
TGTGCCAGCAGTTTTCGGCTAGCGGGGGGATCCGCAGATATGCAGTATTTT
>few|-|TRBJ2-1|TRBV5-1
CASSVGTRDNEQFF
TGCGCCAGCAGTGTTGGGACCCGAGACAATGAGCAGTTCTTC